This T cell receptor beta chain derives from a study of response to subunit inactivated influenza vaccine. Study results and limitations: Each seasonal flu vaccination may recruit only limited new T cells, authors suggested.

The V end lost 0 bases, the J end lost 2 bases, and 10 bases lay between the germline ends. Germline assignment: CDR1 SGDLS and CDR2 YYNGEE. This CDR3 comprises 15 residues. MiXCR was run by TCRdb on the RT-PCR reads, yielding one entry per CDR3 protein. The sample has about 170,000 distinct CDR3 sequences, about 10% seen once. This clonotype was observed a handful of times. What it binds is not known. Sample: CD8+ T cells sorted from PBMCs, taken approximately 25 months after vaccination. The receptor comes from a man between 50 and 75 years old who received an inactivated influenza vaccine. The rearrangement joins TRBV9 to TRBJ2-3; no definite D call. In nucleotides, the CDR3 is TGTGCCAGCAGCGTAGAAGGCAGCTACACAGATACGCAGTATTTT. Its translation: CASSVEGSYTDTQYF.